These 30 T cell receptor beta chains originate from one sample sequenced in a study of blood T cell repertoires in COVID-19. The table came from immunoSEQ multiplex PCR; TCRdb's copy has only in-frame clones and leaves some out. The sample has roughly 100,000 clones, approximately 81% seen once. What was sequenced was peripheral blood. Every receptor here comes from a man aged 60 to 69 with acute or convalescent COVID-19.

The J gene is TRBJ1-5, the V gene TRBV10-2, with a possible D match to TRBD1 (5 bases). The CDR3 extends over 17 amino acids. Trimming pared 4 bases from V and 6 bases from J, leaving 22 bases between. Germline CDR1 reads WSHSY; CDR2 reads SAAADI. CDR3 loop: CASSVGGQGGYSQPQHF. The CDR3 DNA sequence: TGCGCCAGCAGTGTAGGTGGGCAGGGTGGTTATAGTCAGCCCCAGCATTTT.

CDR3 in amino acids: CASSSRQGPYGYTF. CDR3 nucleotide sequence: TGTGCCAGCAGCTCCCGACAGGGCCCCTATGGCTACACCTTC. The chain combines TRBV7-8 with TRBJ1-2; 7 bases align to TRBD1. CDR3 length: 14 amino acids. The germline V gene encodes CDR1 SGHVS and CDR2 FQNEAQ. V lost 4 bases to trimming and J lost 4 bases; unmatched junction nucleotides: 6.

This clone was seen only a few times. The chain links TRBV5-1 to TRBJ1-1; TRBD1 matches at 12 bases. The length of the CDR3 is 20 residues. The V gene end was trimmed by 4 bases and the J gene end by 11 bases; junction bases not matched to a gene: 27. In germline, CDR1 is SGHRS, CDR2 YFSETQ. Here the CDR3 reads CASSNPTRRDRGPWGVRAFF. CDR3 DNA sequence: TGCGCCAGCAGCAACCCCACCCGGCGGGACAGGGGGCCCTGGGGGGTCCGGGCTTTCTTT.

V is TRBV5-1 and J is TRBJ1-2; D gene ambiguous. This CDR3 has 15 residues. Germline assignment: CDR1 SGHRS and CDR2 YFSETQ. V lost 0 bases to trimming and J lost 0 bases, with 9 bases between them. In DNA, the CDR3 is TGCGCCAGCAGCTTGGCTCTGAGTTCTAACTATGGCTACACCTTC. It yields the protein CASSLALSSNYGYTF.

CDR3 sequence (DNA): TGCGCCAGCAGCTTGGGACAGGAAAACACTGAAGCTTTCTTT. Its translation: CASSLGQENTEAFF. The chain links TRBV5-1 to TRBJ1-1; D may be TRBD1 (6 bases). From germline, CDR1 is SGHRS and CDR2 YFSETQ. The CDR3 has 14 amino acids. Trimming pared 0 bases from V and 2 bases from J, leaving 8 bases between.

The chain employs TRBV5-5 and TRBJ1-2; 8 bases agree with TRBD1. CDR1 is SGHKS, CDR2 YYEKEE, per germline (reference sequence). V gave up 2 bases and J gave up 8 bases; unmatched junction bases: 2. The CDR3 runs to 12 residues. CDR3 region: CASSFRTGGYTF. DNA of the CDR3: TGTGCCAGCAGCTTCAGGACAGGGGGCTACACCTTC.

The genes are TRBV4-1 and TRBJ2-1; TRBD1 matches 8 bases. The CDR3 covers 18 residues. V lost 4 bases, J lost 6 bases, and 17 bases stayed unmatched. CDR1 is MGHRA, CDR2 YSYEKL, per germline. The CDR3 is CASSPDRERTGTSNEQFF. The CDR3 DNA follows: TGCGCCAGCAGCCCAGACCGGGAAAGGACAGGGACGAGCAATGAGCAGTTCTTC.

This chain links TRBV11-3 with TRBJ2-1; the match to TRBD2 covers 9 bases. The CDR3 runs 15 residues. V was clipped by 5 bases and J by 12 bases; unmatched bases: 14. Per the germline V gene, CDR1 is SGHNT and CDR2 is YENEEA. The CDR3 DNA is TGTGCCAGCAGCCCGGGACTAGCAAAAGAGAGCGGGCAGTTCTTC. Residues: CASSPGLAKESGQFF. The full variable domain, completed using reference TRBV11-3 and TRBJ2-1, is EAGVVQSPRYKIIEKKQPVAFWCNPISGHNTLYWYLQNLGQGPELLIRYENEEAVDDSQLPKDRFSAERLKGVDSTLKIQPAELGDSAVYLCASSPGLAKESGQFFGPGTRLTVL.

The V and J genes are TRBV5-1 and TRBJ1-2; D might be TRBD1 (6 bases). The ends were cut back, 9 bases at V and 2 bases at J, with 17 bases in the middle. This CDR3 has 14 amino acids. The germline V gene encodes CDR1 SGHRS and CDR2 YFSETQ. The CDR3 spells CAKDGQRLNYGYTF. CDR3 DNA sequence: TGCGCCAAAGACGGACAGAGATTAAACTATGGCTACACCTTC.

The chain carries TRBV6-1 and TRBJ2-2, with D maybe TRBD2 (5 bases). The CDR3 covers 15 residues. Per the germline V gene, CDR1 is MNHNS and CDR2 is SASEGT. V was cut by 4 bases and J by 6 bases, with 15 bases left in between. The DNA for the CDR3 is TGTGCCAGCAGTGTAGCCGGGGAGACATCCGGGGAGCTGTTTTTT. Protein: CASSVAGETSGELFF.

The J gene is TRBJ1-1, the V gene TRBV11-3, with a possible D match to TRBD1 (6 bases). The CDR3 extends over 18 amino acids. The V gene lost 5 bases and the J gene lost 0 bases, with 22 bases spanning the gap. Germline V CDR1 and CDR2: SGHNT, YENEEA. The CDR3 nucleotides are TGTGCCAGCAGCCCCCGGGGCTACGAGGGGGTAATGAACACTGAAGCTTTCTTT. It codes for CASSPRGYEGVMNTEAFF.

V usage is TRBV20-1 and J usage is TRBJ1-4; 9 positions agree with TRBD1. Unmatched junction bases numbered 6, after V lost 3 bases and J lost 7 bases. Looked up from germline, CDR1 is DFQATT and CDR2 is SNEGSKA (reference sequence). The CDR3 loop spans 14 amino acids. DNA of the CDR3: TGCAGTGCTAGTCCCCCGGGACAGGGTGAAAAACTGTTTTTT. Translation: CSASPPGQGEKLFF.

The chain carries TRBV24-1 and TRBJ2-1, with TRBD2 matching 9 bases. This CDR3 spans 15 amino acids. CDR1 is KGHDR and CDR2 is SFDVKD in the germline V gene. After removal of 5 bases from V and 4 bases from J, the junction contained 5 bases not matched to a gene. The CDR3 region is CATSVAGGTYNEQFF. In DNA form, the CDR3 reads TGTGCCACCAGTGTTGCGGGGGGGACATACAATGAGCAGTTCTTC.

The CDR3 spells CAWSRDRGTQPQHF. The DNA of the CDR3 is TGTGCCTGGTCCCGGGACAGGGGGACTCAGCCCCAGCATTTT. The chain combines TRBV30 with TRBJ1-5; 11 bases map to TRBD1. This CDR3 has 14 residues. In germline, CDR1 is GTSNPN, CDR2 SVGIG (reference sequence). Trimming at V came to 5 bases and at J to 6 bases, leaving 6 bases not matched to a gene.

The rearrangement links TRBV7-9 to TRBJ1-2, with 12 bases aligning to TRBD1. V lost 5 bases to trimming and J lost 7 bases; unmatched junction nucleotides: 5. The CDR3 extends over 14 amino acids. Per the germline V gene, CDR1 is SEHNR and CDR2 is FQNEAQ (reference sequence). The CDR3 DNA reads TGTGCCAGCAGCCCGGGACAGGGGGCGGGTGGCTACACCTTC. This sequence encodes CASSPGQGAGGYTF.

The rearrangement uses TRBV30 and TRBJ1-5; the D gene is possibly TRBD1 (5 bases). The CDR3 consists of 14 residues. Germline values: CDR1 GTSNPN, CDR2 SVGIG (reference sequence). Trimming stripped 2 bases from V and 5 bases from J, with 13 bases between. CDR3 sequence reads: CAWSRQGGYQPQHF. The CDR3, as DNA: TGTGCCTGGAGTAGGCAGGGAGGGTATCAGCCCCAGCATTTT.

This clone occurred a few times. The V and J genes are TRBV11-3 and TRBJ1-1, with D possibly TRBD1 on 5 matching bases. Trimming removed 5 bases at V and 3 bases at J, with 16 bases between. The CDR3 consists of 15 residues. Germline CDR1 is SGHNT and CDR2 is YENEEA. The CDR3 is CASSPPGGGDTEAFF. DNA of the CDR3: TGTGCCAGCAGCCCACCGGGGGGTGGGGACACTGAAGCTTTCTTT.

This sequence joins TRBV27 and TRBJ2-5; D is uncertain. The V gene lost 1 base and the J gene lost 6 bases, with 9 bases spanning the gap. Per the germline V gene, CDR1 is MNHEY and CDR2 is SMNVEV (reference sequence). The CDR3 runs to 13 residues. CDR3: CASSLFLSQTQYF. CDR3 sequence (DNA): TGTGCCAGCAGTTTATTCCTCAGTCAGACCCAGTACTTC.

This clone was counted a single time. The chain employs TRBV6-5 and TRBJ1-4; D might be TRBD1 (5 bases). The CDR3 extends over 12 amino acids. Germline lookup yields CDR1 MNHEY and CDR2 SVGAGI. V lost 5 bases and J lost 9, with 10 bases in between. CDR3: CASSTDSKKLFF. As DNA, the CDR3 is TGTGCCAGCAGTACAGACAGCAAAAAACTGTTTTTT.

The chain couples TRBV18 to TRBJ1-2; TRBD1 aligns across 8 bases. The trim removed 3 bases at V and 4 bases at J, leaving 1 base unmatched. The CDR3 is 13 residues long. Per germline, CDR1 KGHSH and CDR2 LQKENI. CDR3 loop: CASSPQGAYGYTF. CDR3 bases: TGTGCCAGCTCACCCCAGGGGGCCTATGGCTACACCTTC.

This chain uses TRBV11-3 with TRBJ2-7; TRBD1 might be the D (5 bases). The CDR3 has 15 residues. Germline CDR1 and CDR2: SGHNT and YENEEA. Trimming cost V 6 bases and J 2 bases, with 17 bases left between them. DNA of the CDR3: TGTGCCAGCAGTCTAGGCAAGGGGCGCACCTACGAGCAGTACTTC. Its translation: CASSLGKGRTYEQYF. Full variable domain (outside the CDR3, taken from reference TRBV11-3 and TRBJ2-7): EAGVVQSPRYKIIEKKQPVAFWCNPISGHNTLYWYLQNLGQGPELLIRYENEEAVDDSQLPKDRFSAERLKGVDSTLKIQPAELGDSAVYLCASSLGKGRTYEQYFGPGTRLTVT.

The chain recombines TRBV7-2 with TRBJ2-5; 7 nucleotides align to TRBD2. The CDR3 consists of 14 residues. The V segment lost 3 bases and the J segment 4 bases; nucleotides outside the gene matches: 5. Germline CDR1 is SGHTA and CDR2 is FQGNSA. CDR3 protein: CASSFRRGGETQYF. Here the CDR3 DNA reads TGTGCCAGCAGCTTCAGGCGCGGGGGAGAGACCCAGTACTTC.

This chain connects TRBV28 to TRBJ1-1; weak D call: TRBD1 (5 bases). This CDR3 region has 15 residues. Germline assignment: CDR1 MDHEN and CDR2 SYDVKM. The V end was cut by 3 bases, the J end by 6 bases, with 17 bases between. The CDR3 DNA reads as TGTGCCAGCAGTTTGGAGGGACCCCGGCTAGCTGAAGCTTTCTTT. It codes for CASSLEGPRLAEAFF.

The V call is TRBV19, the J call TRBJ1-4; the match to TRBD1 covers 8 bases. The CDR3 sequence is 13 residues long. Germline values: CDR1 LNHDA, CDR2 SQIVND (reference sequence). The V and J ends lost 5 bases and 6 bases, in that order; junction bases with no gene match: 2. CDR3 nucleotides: TGTGCCAGTAGTGCGGACAGGGATGAAAAACTGTTTTTT. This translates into CASSADRDEKLFF.

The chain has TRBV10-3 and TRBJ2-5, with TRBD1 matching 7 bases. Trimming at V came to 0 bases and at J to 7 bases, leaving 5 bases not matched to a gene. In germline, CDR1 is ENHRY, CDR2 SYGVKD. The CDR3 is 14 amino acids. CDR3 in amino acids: CAISESTGPGTQYF. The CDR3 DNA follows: TGTGCCATCAGTGAGTCGACAGGGCCCGGGACCCAGTACTTC.

CDR3 residues: CASRDWAGGGGYDKNIQYF. CDR3 coding DNA: TGTGCCAGTAGGGACTGGGCAGGGGGCGGTGGGTACGACAAAAACATTCAGTACTTC. V and J are TRBV19 and TRBJ2-4; 8 bases align to TRBD1. Germline CDR1 LNHDA, CDR2 SQIVND (reference sequence). The CDR3 is made up of 19 amino acids. After removal of 6 bases from V and 3 bases from J, the junction contained 19 bases not matched to a gene. The full variable domain, completed using reference TRBV19 and TRBJ2-4, is DGGITQSPKYLFRKEGQNVTLSCEQNLNHDAMYWYRQDPGQGLRLIYYSQIVNDFQKGDIAEGYSVSREKKESFPLTVTSAQKNPTAFYLCASRDWAGGGGYDKNIQYFGAGTRLSVL.

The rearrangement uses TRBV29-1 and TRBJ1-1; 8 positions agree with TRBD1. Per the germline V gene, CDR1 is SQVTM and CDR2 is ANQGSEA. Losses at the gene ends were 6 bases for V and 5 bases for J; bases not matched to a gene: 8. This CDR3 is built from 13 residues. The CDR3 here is CSVGGQGKTEAFF. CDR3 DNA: TGCAGCGTGGGTGGACAGGGAAAGACTGAAGCTTTCTTT.

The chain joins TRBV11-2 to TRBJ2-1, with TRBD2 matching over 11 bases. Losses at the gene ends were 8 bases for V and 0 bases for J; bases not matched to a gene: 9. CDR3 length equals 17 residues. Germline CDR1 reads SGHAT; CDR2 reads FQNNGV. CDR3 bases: TGTGCCAGCGGTCCGGGACTAGCGGTCAGCTCCTACAATGAGCAGTTCTTC. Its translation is CASGPGLAVSSYNEQFF.

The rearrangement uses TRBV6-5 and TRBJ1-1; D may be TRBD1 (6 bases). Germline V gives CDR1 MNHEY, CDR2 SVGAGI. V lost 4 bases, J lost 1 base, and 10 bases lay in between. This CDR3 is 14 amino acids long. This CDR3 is CASSSGQPNTEAFF. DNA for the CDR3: TGTGCCAGCAGTTCGGGACAACCGAACACTGAAGCTTTCTTT.

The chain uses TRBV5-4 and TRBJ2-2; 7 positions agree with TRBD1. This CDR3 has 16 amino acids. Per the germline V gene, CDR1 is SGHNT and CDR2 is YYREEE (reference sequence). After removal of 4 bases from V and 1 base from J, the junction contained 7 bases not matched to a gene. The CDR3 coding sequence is TGTGCCAGCAGCCGGGGACAGTCGATGAACACCGGGGAGCTGTTTTTT. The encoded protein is CASSRGQSMNTGELFF.